Listed below are T cell receptor beta chains from one sample, sequenced in a study of STAT5B mutations in CD4+ large granular lymphocyte leukemia. Profiling relied on immunoSEQ multiplex PCR, and the TCRdb table lists in-frame clones only, not all of them. The data hold 30,000 to 40,000 clones, with roughly 82% observed a single time. Sample: CD4+ T cells from blood buffy coats. The receptor source for this set is a human donor in good health. CDR3s include the opening cysteine and the closing phenylalanine or tryptophan. A D gene is named only where the DNA matches it firmly. Size tells how often a clone was seen (once, few, many) or the class of an expanded clone, and some rows leave it out.

v_call	clone_size	j_call	d_call	cdr3_nt	cdr3_aa
TRBV10-2	-	TRBJ2-7	-	TGCGCCAGCAGTGATCCGGGGTACGGGGGAGCTGGCGAGCAGTACTTC	CASSDPGYGGAGEQYF
TRBV6-1	-	TRBJ1-1	-	TGTGCCAGCAGTGAATTGCAGGACGCGGGCGACACTGAAGCTTTCTTT	CASSELQDAGDTEAFF
TRBV6-1	-	TRBJ1-4	-	TGTGCCTCCATGGAAAGGCGCGCTAATGAAAAACTGTTTTTT	CASMERRANEKLFF
TRBV5-1	-	TRBJ1-6	-	TGCGCCAGCAGCCTCGGGGGGGCTGATTCACCCCTCCACTTT	CASSLGGADSPLHF
TRBV5-1	-	TRBJ1-2	TRBD1	TGCGCCAGCAGCTTGGGGACAGGGTCGAACTATGGCTACACCTTC	CASSLGTGSNYGYTF
TRBV10-1	-	TRBJ2-3	-	TGCGCCAGCAGTGACCCCCGGAGCTACCCAGATACGCAGTATTTT	CASSDPRSYPDTQYF
TRBV19	-	TRBJ1-5	-	TGTGCCAGTAGTATAGCTTACAATCAGCCCCAGCATTTT	CASSIAYNQPQHF
TRBV5-4	-	TRBJ1-6	-	TGTGCCAGCAGCCTAGACGGTCCCAATTCACCCCTCCACTTT	CASSLDGPNSPLHF
TRBV6-5	-	TRBJ2-7	-	TGTGCCAGCAGTTACCCCGGAGCGGCCGAGCAGTACTTC	CASSYPGAAEQYF
TRBV4-1	-	TRBJ2-7	TRBD2	TGCGCCAGCAGCCAAGAAATCGGGACTAGCGGGAGTGTCTCCTACGAGCAGTACTTC	CASSQEIGTSGSVSYEQYF
TRBV2	-	TRBJ1-2	-	TGTGCCAGCAGTGAGGCAGCGCTTAACTATGGCTACACCTTC	CASSEAALNYGYTF
TRBV4-1	-	TRBJ2-7	TRBD1	TGCGCCAGCAGCCAAGTGGGCAGGGGGCGCGAGCAGTACTTC	CASSQVGRGREQYF
TRBV2	once	TRBJ2-3	-	TGTGCCAGCAGTGTCCTCGGGAGAGGAGATACGCAGTATTTT	CASSVLGRGDTQYF
TRBV28	once	TRBJ1-3	-	TGTGCCAGCAGTTTATATGGGGGGGAGTCTGGAAACACCATATATTTT	CASSLYGGESGNTIYF
TRBV6-4	-	TRBJ2-1	TRBD2	TGTGCCAGCAGTGCCAGCGGGGGGCCAGGAGAGCAGTTCTTC	CASSASGGPGEQFF
TRBV27	-	TRBJ2-7	-	TGTGCCAGCAGTCTTCGTACTACCTACGAGCAGTACTTC	CASSLRTTYEQYF
TRBV4-1	-	TRBJ1-2	-	TGCGCCAGCAGCCAAGGGCCATCACAGGGAGATGTCCGTGGCTACACCTTC	CASSQGPSQGDVRGYTF
TRBV29-1	few	TRBJ1-2	-	TGCAGCGTTCAGACCTGGGCGGTCTATGGCTACACCTTC	CSVQTWAVYGYTF
TRBV5-6	-	TRBJ2-7	-	TGTGCCAGCAGCTCGATGACAGGGAGGGCTCTCGAGCAGTACTTC	CASSSMTGRALEQYF
TRBV7-9	-	TRBJ2-1	TRBD2	TGTGCCAGCAGCTTGGGACTAGCGGGAGCAAGGGATGAGCAGTTCTTC	CASSLGLAGARDEQFF
TRBV6-5	-	TRBJ1-1	TRBD1	TGTGCCAGCAGTTACCGCGGGACAGGGACGAACACTGAAGCTTTCTTT	CASSYRGTGTNTEAFF
TRBV5-6	-	TRBJ2-1	TRBD2	TGTGCCAGCAGCTTGGTTGGCGGGAGCTACAATGAGCAGTTCTTC	CASSLVGGSYNEQFF